This TCR beta chain was captured in a study of blood T cell repertoires in COVID-19. Study-wide context: The study drew acute and convalescent COVID-19 samples from the United States, Italy and Spain. PBMCs, B-cell-depleted T cells, or T cells provided the cDNA or gDNA that made up the material.

How the authors handled the data: Nucleated cell counts were estimated from reference gene primer amplification. The assay was immunoSEQ multiplex PCR, and TCRdb's table has in-frame clones only and misses some. D and trimming were read from the DNA, whereas the V and J calls and clone size are those reported in that table. The data show roughly 150,000 clones, 75% to 90% seen once. The sequence was collected from a woman aged 40 to 50 with acute or convalescent COVID-19. Input material: peripheral blood.

The CDR3 DNA reads TGCGCCAGCAGGGCCGGGACAGTTAACACCGGGGAGCTGTTTTTT. Residues: CASRAGTVNTGELFF. V and J are TRBV5-1 and TRBJ2-2, with 7 bases identical to TRBD1. With 5 bases clipped from V and 2 bases from J, the junction kept 6 bases outside the gene matches. CDR3 length equals 15 residues. CDR1 and CDR2 (germline): SGHRS, YFSETQ. The complete variable domain, with remaining parts taken from reference TRBV5-1 and TRBJ2-2, reads KAGVTQTPRYLIKTRGQQVTLSCSPISGHRSVSWYQQTPGQGLQFLFEYFSETQRNKGNFPGRFSGRQFSNSRSEMNVSTLELGDSALYLCASRAGTVNTGELFFGEGSRLTVL.